These 8 T cell receptor beta chains originate from one sample sequenced in a study of shared clonotypes between healthy human individuals. TCRdb keeps only in-frame clones here, not all; method: immunoSEQ multiplex PCR. The sample yields around 2.5 million clones, 80% to 95% seen once. Sequencing was done on a sample of naive CD4+ T cells from PBMCs. Stated subset: CD45RA+ positively selected. All receptors derive from a man between 18 and 35 years old in good health. Some clones in this sample may be carry-over from other donors' samples.

This chain links TRBV18 with TRBJ2-3; 10 bases are a match to TRBD1. The germline V gene encodes CDR1 KGHSH and CDR2 LQKENI. CDR3 size: 16 residues. V shed 3 bases and J 6 bases; nucleotides not matched to a gene: 9. In DNA, the CDR3 is TGTGCCAGCTCACCGATGACAGGGGGCGCGAGGGATACGCAGTATTTT. It specifies CASSPMTGGARDTQYF.

The rearrangement uses TRBV30 and TRBJ2-1; 7 bases are shared with TRBD1. CDR1 and CDR2 from the germline V gene are GTSNPN and SVGIG (reference sequence). Trimming took 3 bases from V and 4 from J; bases not matched to a gene: 6. This CDR3 is built from 14 residues. Here the CDR3 reads CAWRRQGVYNEQFF. Written as DNA, the CDR3 is TGTGCCTGGAGGAGGCAGGGGGTGTACAATGAGCAGTTCTTC.

On this clone: The same CDR3 can be traced to other DNA sequences in this sample. The V gene is TRBV5-1, the J gene TRBJ2-2; D not resolved. The CDR3 sequence is 15 residues long. Germline V gene data show CDR1 as SGHRS and CDR2 as YFSETQ. Trimming stripped 0 bases from V and 1 base from J, with 7 bases between. DNA for the CDR3: TGCGCCAGCAGCTTGGTTCCAGGGAACACCGGGGAGCTGTTTTTT. This translates into CASSLVPGNTGELFF.

This sequence joins TRBV28 and TRBJ2-7, with D maybe TRBD1 (6 bases). Trimming removed 6 bases from V and 1 base from J, with 16 bases in between. Germline loops: CDR1 MDHEN, CDR2 SYDVKM. The CDR3 has 15 residues. The CDR3 DNA reads TGTGCCAGCAGCCACTACAGGGAAGGATCCTACGAGCAGTACTTC. It yields the protein CASSHYREGSYEQYF.

The rearrangement joins TRBV11-1 to TRBJ1-1, with a possible D match to TRBD1 (5 bases). Germline assignment: CDR1 SGHAT and CDR2 FQDESV (reference sequence). This CDR3 region has 14 residues. V was trimmed by 5 bases and J by 0 bases, leaving 10 bases between them. Here the CDR3 DNA reads TGTGCCAGCAGCGTAGGGGTGATGAACACTGAAGCTTTCTTT. Its protein product is CASSVGVMNTEAFF. The full variable domain, with the rest looked up from reference TRBV11-1 and TRBJ1-1, is EAEVAQSPRYKITEKSQAVAFWCDPISGHATLYWYRQILGQGPELLVQFQDESVVDDSQLPKDRFSAERLKGVDSTLKIQPAELGDSAMYLCASSVGVMNTEAFFGQGTRLTVV.

V and J are TRBV11-2 and TRBJ2-3; either TRBD1 or TRBD2 may fit D (5 bases each). V lost 4 bases to trimming and J lost 5 bases, with 13 bases between them. Germline V gene lookup returns CDR1 SGHAT and CDR2 FQNNGV. The CDR3 runs 14 residues. The CDR3 DNA is TGTGCCAGCAGCTGGGGGTCCAGGGTAGATACGCAGTATTTT. Protein: CASSWGSRVDTQYF.

The V gene is TRBV28, the J gene TRBJ2-7; D possibly matches TRBD1 or TRBD2 (9 bases each). Per the germline V gene, CDR1 is MDHEN and CDR2 is SYDVKM. The germline V and J ends were trimmed by 2 bases and 10 bases, with 33 bases remaining between them. The CDR3 is 19 residues long. This CDR3 reads CASSLSAGTGILAGAKQYF. Written as DNA, the CDR3 is TGTGCCAGCAGTTTAAGTGCAGGGACAGGGATATTAGCGGGAGCGAAACAGTACTTC. Looking up the rest from reference TRBV28 and TRBJ2-7 gives the full variable domain: DVKVTQSSRYLVKRTGEKVFLECVQDMDHENMFWYRQDPGLGLRLIYFSYDVKMKEKGDIPEGYSVSREKKERFSLILESASTNQTSMYLCASSLSAGTGILAGAKQYFGPGTRLTVT.

The chain is built from TRBV14 and TRBJ2-6; D is unresolved. CDR3 length: 13 residues. V was cut by 10 bases and J by 0 bases, with 7 bases left in between. The germline V gene has CDR1 SGHDN and CDR2 FVKESK. The CDR3 region is CATRDSGANVLTF. DNA for the CDR3: TGTGCCACCCGAGACTCTGGGGCCAACGTCCTGACTTTC.